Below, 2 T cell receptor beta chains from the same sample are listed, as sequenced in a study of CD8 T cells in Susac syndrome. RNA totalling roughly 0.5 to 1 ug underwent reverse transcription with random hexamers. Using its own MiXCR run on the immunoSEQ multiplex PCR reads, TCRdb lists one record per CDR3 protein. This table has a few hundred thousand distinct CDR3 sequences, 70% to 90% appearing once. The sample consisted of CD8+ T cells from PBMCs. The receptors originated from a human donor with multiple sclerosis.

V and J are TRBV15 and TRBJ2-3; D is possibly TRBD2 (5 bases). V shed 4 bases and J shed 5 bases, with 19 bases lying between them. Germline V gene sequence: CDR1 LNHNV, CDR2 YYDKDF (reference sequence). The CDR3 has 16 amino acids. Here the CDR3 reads CATSTREDARGDTQYF. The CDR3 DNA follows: TGTGCCACCAGCACGAGAGAAGATGCTCGGGGAGATACGCAGTATTTT.

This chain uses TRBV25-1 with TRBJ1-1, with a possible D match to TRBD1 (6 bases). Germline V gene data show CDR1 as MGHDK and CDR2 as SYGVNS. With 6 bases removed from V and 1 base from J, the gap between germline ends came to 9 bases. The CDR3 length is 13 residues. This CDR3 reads CASSWGQNTEAFF. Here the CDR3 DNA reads TGTGCCAGCAGCTGGGGGCAGAACACTGAAGCTTTCTTT.